Each of the 21 T cell receptor beta chains below was sequenced from the same sample in a study of patients and donors after allogeneic stem cell transplantation. TCRdb passed the RT-PCR reads through MiXCR, listing each CDR3 protein once. The sample consists of some 960,000 distinct CDR3 sequences, roughly 17% of them appearing once. Material: blood, either unsorted or a sorted T cell fraction (not recorded which). These receptors came from a human donor who was either an allogeneic HSCT recipient or a stem cell or donor lymphocyte infusion donor (not recorded which). It is not recorded whose cells these are; they may come from a transplant donor.

This clonotype was picked up many times. The V gene is TRBV7-6, the J gene TRBJ2-3; D perhaps matches TRBD1 (5 bases). Trimming cost V 0 bases and J 2 bases, with 9 bases left between them. CDR1 is SGHVS, CDR2 FNYEAQ, per germline. The CDR3 runs 15 residues. This CDR3 reads CASSLARTYTDTQYF. The CDR3 bases are TGTGCCAGCAGCTTAGCCCGGACATACACAGATACGCAGTATTTT.

This clonotype was counted a few times. V is TRBV9 and J is TRBJ2-1; 13 bases line up with TRBD2. The CDR3 is 16 amino acids. V lost 4 bases, J lost 6 bases, and 7 bases stayed unmatched. CDR1 is SGDLS, CDR2 YYNGEE, per germline. CDR3 in amino acids: CASSSVGLAGVNEQFF. The CDR3 nucleotides read TGTGCCAGCAGCTCTGTCGGACTAGCGGGAGTCAATGAGCAGTTCTTC. Variable domain in full (rest from reference TRBV9 and TRBJ2-1): DSGVTQTPKHLITATGQRVTLRCSPRSGDLSVYWYQQSLDQGLQFLIQYYNGEERAKGNILERFSAQQFPDLHSELNLSSLELGDSALYFCASSSVGLAGVNEQFFGPGTRLTVL.

This chain uses TRBV9 with TRBJ2-5, with no clear D. The CDR3 has 14 residues. CDR1 is SGDLS and CDR2 is YYNGEE in the germline V gene. The V gene lost 4 bases and the J gene lost 5 bases, with 15 bases spanning the gap. The DNA of the CDR3 is TGTGCCAGCAGCCGGTCCCACGTCTCGGAGACCCAGTACTTC. It is translated as CASSRSHVSETQYF.

This chain connects TRBV5-1 to TRBJ1-2, with D unresolved. The length of the CDR3 is 13 residues. CDR1 and CDR2 (germline): SGHRS, YFSETQ. Trimming took 4 bases from V and 5 from J, leaving 12 bases between them. CDR3 protein: CASSPRLDYGYTF. CDR3 coding DNA: TGCGCCAGCAGCCCCCGACTGGATTATGGCTACACCTTC.

The sample holds a few counts of this clonotype. The chain employs TRBV5-6 and TRBJ1-1; 7 nucleotides line up with TRBD1. Trimming cost V 3 bases and J 0 bases; bases outside gene matches: 5. Germline V CDR1 and CDR2: SGHDT, YYEEEE. The CDR3 loop spans 15 amino acids. The DNA of the CDR3 is TGTGCCAGCAGCTCGGGACAGATTTTGAACACTGAAGCTTTCTTT. Protein sequence: CASSSGQILNTEAFF.

The chain has TRBV10-3 and TRBJ2-2; 9 bases align to TRBD1. From germline, CDR1 is ENHRY and CDR2 SYGVKD. There are 15 residues in the CDR3. V lost 10 bases and J lost 5; bases outside the gene matches: 11. This CDR3 is CASKRGQGRTGELFF. For the CDR3, the DNA is TGTGCCAGCAAAAGAGGACAGGGGAGAACCGGGGAGCTGTTTTTT.

This clonotype has a handful of counts. J is TRBJ2-1 and V is TRBV5-1; 10 bases match TRBD2. In germline, CDR1 is SGHRS, CDR2 YFSETQ. The length of the CDR3 is 16 residues. The trim removed 4 bases at V and 10 bases at J, leaving 14 bases unmatched. The CDR3 protein is CASSPKRGGYLVEQFF. The CDR3 nucleotides are TGCGCCAGCAGCCCTAAGCGGGGGGGATACCTGGTGGAGCAGTTCTTC.

This clonotype was observed a few times. V usage is TRBV7-3 and J usage is TRBJ2-7; D gene unclear. Deletions cut 2 bases from V and 0 bases from J, with 11 bases between. The CDR3 has 15 residues. Germline-derived CDR1 and CDR2 are SGHTA and FQGTGA. DNA for the CDR3: TGTGCCAGCAGCTTATATGTTGGGATCTCCTACGAGCAGTACTTC. It codes for CASSLYVGISYEQYF.

The J gene is TRBJ2-1, the V gene TRBV7-4, with 11 bases that match TRBD2. The CDR3 runs to 19 residues. The J segment lost 7 bases and the V segment lost 1 base, leaving 15 bases of the junction unmatched. Germline V gene data show CDR1 as SGHVT and CDR2 as SQSDAQ. Written as DNA, the CDR3 is TGTGCCAGCAGCTTAGAAGATAGCGGGAGGGCCTTGATTCGGAATGAGCAGTTCTTC. Amino acid sequence: CASSLEDSGRALIRNEQFF. Looking up the rest from reference TRBV7-4 and TRBJ2-1 gives the full variable domain: GAGVSQSPRYKVAKRGRDVALRCDSISGHVTLYWYRQTLGQGSEVLTYSQSDAQRDKSGRPSGRFSAERPERSVSTLKIQRTEQGDSAVYLCASSLEDSGRALIRNEQFFGPGTRLTVL.

The chain uses TRBV14 and TRBJ1-5, with a possible D match to TRBD1 (5 bases). Germline V lookup: CDR1 SGHDN, CDR2 FVKESK. V lost 1 base and J lost 0, with 13 bases in between. The CDR3 is 17 amino acids. The CDR3 spells CASSQAGTYRSNQPQHF. In nucleotides, the CDR3 is TGTGCCAGCAGCCAAGCTGGGACTTATCGTAGCAATCAGCCCCAGCATTTT.

There are a few counts of this clonotype. This chain joins TRBV2 and TRBJ2-7, with 9 bases aligning to TRBD1. The CDR3 is 14 residues long. In germline, CDR1 is SNHLY, CDR2 FYNNEI. Germline trimming cut 7 bases from V and 4 bases from J; bases unmatched to any gene: 8. CDR3 bases: TGTGCCAGCACCCCCGGGACAGGGAGGTACGAGCAGTACTTC. It specifies CASTPGTGRYEQYF.

This clonotype was seen a few times. This chain's CDR3 is CASSLVWRGTGELFF. As DNA, the CDR3 is TGTGCCAGCAGCTTGGTGTGGAGGGGCACCGGGGAGCTGTTTTTT. This chain links TRBV5-6 with TRBJ2-2; D is perhaps TRBD2 (6 bases). The CDR3 is made up of 15 amino acids. CDR1 and CDR2 (germline): SGHDT, YYEEEE. V lost 0 bases to trimming and J lost 4 bases, with 10 bases between them.

This clonotype was counted between two and nine times. The J gene is TRBJ2-3, the V gene TRBV6-1, with TRBD2 matching over 9 bases. CDR1 is MNHNS and CDR2 is SASEGT in the germline V gene. V was clipped by 2 bases and J by 3 bases; unmatched bases: 6. The CDR3 length is 16 residues. CDR3 sequence (DNA): TGTGCCAGCAGTGAACTTAGCGGGAGAGGGACAGATACGCAGTATTTT. Its translation: CASSELSGRGTDTQYF.

This clonotype was counted a few times. This chain uses TRBV20-1 with TRBJ2-7; 10 nucleotides match TRBD2. The CDR3 totals 14 residues. The germline CDR1 and CDR2 sequences are DFQATT and SNEGSKA (reference sequence). V shed 4 bases and J 2 bases; nucleotides not matched to a gene: 5. CDR3 nucleotides: TGCAGTGCTAAGAAAGCGGGGGGGGCCTACGAGCAGTACTTC. This codes for CSAKKAGGAYEQYF.

This clonotype was observed a handful of times. CDR3 sequence (DNA): TGTGCCAGCAGCCTTTCTAGGGTGACCCGTTCGCAGAGCTCCTATAATTCACCCCTCCACTTT. Its protein product is CASSLSRVTRSQSSYNSPLHF. The genes are TRBV11-1 and TRBJ1-6, with D hard to call. The CDR3 loop spans 21 amino acids. V was clipped by 5 bases and J by 0 bases, with 26 bases between them. Looked up from germline, CDR1 is SGHAT and CDR2 is FQDESV (reference sequence).

This clonotype was picked up a small number of times. The chain combines TRBV6-1 with TRBJ1-5, with a tentative D call TRBD1 (6 bases). The germline V and J ends were trimmed by 6 bases and 4 bases, with 16 bases remaining between them. This CDR3 has 15 amino acids. In germline, CDR1 is MNHNS, CDR2 SASEGT. The CDR3 protein is CASSLNRDRNQPQHF. CDR3 coding DNA: TGTGCCAGCAGCTTAAACAGGGATCGGAATCAGCCCCAGCATTTT.

This clonotype was seen a handful of times. The chain links TRBV12-3 or TRBV12-4 to TRBJ1-1; 7 bases fit TRBD1. V shed 7 bases and J 0 bases; nucleotides not matched to a gene: 14. The CDR3 runs to 17 residues. The CDR3 loop is CASTLEVGGLMNTEAFF. The CDR3 nucleotides are TGTGCCAGCACCCTAGAGGTAGGGGGCTTAATGAACACTGAAGCTTTCTTT.

The chain employs TRBV11-2 and TRBJ1-1, with D perhaps matching TRBD1 (6 bases). The V gene lost 0 bases and the J gene lost 9 bases, with 11 bases spanning the gap. CDR1 is SGHAT and CDR2 is FQNNGV in the germline V gene. CDR3 length equals 13 residues. The CDR3 loop is CASSLDRGPQAFF. The CDR3 DNA is TGTGCCAGCAGCTTAGACCGGGGGCCTCAAGCTTTCTTT. Variable domain in full (rest from reference TRBV11-2 and TRBJ1-1): EAGVAQSPRYKIIEKRQSVAFWCNPISGHATLYWYQQILGQGPKLLIQFQNNGVVDDSQLPKDRFSAERLKGVDSTLKIQPAKLEDSAVYLCASSLDRGPQAFFGQGTRLTVV.

V gene TRBV30 combines with J gene TRBJ2-7; possibly TRBD1 for D (5 bases). Trimming took off 1 base at V and 4 bases at J, with 5 bases between the two ends. CDR3 length: 11 residues. Germline V gives CDR1 GTSNPN, CDR2 SVGIG (reference sequence). The CDR3 DNA follows: TGTGCCTGGAGTGGACAGTACGAGCAGTACTTC. This codes for CAWSGQYEQYF.

This clonotype was picked up many times. CDR3 in amino acids: CASSWGVSGRVGEQYF. The DNA for the CDR3 is TGCGCCAGCAGCTGGGGGGTCAGCGGGAGAGTTGGCGAGCAGTACTTC. The rearrangement uses TRBV5-1 and TRBJ2-7; 8 bases line up with TRBD2. Germline-derived CDR1 and CDR2 are SGHRS and YFSETQ. The CDR3 has 16 amino acids. V lost 3 bases, J lost 6 bases, and 14 bases stayed unmatched. Full variable domain (missing parts from reference TRBV5-1 and TRBJ2-7): KAGVTQTPRYLIKTRGQQVTLSCSPISGHRSVSWYQQTPGQGLQFLFEYFSETQRNKGNFPGRFSGRQFSNSRSEMNVSTLELGDSALYLCASSWGVSGRVGEQYFGPGTRLTVT.

This clonotype was recorded a few times. This chain links TRBV24-1 with TRBJ1-2; D perhaps matches TRBD1 (5 bases). Trimming took 4 bases from V and 8 from J, leaving 13 bases between them. The CDR3 is 13 residues long. CDR1 and CDR2 from the germline V gene are KGHDR and SFDVKD. CDR3 DNA: TGTGCCACCAGTGACCCCCCGGGGCGAGGCTACACCTTC. It codes for CATSDPPGRGYTF.